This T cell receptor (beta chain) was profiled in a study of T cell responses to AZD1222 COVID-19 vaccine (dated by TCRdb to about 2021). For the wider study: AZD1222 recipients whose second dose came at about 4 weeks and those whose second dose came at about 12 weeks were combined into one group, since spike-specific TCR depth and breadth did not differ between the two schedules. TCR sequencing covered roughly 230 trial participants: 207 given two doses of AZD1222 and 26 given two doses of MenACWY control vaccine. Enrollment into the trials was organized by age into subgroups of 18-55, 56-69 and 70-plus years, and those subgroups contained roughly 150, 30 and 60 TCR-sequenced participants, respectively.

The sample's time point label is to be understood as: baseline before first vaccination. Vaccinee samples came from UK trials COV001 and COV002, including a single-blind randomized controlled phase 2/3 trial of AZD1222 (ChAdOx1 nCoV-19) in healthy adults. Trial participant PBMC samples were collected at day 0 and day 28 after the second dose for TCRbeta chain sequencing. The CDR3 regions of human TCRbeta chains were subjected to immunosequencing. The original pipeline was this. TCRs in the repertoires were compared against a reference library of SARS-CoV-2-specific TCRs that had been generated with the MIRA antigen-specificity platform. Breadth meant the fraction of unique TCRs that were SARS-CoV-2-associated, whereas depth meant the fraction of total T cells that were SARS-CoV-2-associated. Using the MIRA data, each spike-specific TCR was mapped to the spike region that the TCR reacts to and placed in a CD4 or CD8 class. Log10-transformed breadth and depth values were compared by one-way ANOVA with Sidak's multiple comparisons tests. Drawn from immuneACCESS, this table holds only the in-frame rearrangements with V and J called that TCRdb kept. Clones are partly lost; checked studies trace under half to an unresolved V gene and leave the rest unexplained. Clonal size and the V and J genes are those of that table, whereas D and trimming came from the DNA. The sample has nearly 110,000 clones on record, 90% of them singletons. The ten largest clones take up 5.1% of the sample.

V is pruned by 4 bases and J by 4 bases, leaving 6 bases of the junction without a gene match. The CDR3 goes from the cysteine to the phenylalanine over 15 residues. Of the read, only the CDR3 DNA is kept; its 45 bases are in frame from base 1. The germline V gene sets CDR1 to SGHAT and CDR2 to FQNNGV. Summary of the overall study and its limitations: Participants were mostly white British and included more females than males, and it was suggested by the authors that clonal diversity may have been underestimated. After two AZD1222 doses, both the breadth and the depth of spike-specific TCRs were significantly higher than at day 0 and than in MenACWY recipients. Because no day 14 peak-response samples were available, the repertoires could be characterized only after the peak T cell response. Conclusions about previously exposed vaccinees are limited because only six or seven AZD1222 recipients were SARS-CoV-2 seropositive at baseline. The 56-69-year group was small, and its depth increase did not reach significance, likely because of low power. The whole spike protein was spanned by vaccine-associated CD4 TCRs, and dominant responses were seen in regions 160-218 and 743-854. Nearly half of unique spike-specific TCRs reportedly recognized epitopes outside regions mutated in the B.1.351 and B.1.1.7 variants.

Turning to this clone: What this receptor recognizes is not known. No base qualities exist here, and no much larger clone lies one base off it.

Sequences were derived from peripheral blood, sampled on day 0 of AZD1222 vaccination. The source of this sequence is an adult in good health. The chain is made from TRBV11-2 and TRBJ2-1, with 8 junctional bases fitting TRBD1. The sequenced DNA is TGTGCCAGCAGCTCCTGGACAGGGAATTACAATGAGCAGTTCTTC. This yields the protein CASSSWTGNYNEQFF. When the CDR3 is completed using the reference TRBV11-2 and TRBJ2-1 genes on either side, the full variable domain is EAGVAQSPRYKIIEKRQSVAFWCNPISGHATLYWYQQILGQGPKLLIQFQNNGVVDDSQLPKDRFSAERLKGVDSTLKIQPAKLEDSAVYLCASSSWTGNYNEQFFGPGTRLTVL.